The 13 T cell receptor beta chains below were found in one sample sequenced in a study of shared clonotypes between healthy human individuals. The repertoire was sequenced with immunoSEQ multiplex PCR; TCRdb's copy has only in-frame clones and lacks some. Among approximately 1.5 million clones listed, 98% were seen once. The sequenced sample was naive CD4+ T cells sorted from blood. Subset noted: CD45RA+ positively selected. These receptors were taken from a man under 40 in good health.

The V and J genes are TRBV5-1 and TRBJ1-1, with D unresolved. The CDR3 consists of 14 residues. Germline CDR1 reads SGHRS; CDR2 reads YFSETQ. The V end lost 1 base, the J end lost 8 bases, and 15 bases lay between the germline ends. For the CDR3, the DNA is TGCGCCAGCAGCTTGCAGCTGTCCGGGCCAGAAGCTTTCTTT. Its protein product is CASSLQLSGPEAFF.

The genes are TRBV5-1 and TRBJ2-1; D unresolved. The CDR3 runs to 13 residues. Germline V lookup: CDR1 SGHRS, CDR2 YFSETQ. V lost 5 bases and J lost 5, with 11 bases in between. The CDR3 loop reads CASSFDPHNEQFF. For the CDR3, the DNA is TGCGCCAGCAGTTTTGATCCCCACAATGAGCAGTTCTTC.

This chain links TRBV18 with TRBJ1-1; 7 nucleotides match TRBD1. Per germline, CDR1 KGHSH and CDR2 LQKENI. After removal of 3 bases from V and 2 bases from J, the junction contained 18 bases not matched to a gene. CDR3 size: 19 residues. The CDR3 DNA reads TGTGCCAGCTCACCCTTAGGGGGTGGGACAGTTCTTAGAAACACTGAAGCTTTCTTT. Its protein is CASSPLGGGTVLRNTEAFF. Combining the CDR3 with reference TRBV18 and TRBJ1-1 gives the whole variable domain NAGVMQNPRHLVRRRGQEARLRCSPMKGHSHVYWYRQLPEEGLKFMVYLQKENIIDESGMPKERFSAEFPKEGPSILRIQQVVRGDSAAYFCASSPLGGGTVLRNTEAFFGQGTRLTVV.

The gene calls are TRBV5-4 and TRBJ1-4; D uncertain. Germline lookup yields CDR1 SGHNT and CDR2 YYREEE (reference sequence). The ends were cut back, 2 bases at V and 7 bases at J, with 9 bases in the middle. The CDR3 is 13 residues long. The CDR3 sequence is CASSLRPSEKLFF. The DNA for the CDR3 is TGTGCCAGCAGCTTAAGGCCAAGTGAAAAACTGTTTTTT. Together with reference TRBV5-4 and TRBJ1-4, the CDR3 gives the full variable domain: ETGVTQSPTHLIKTRGQQVTLRCSSQSGHNTVSWYQQALGQGPQFIFQYYREEENGRGNFPPRFSGLQFPNYSSELNVNALELDDSALYLCASSLRPSEKLFFGSGTQLSVL.

This chain uses TRBV11-2 with TRBJ1-2, with no clear D. Germline V lookup: CDR1 SGHAT, CDR2 FQNNGV. V dropped 0 bases and J dropped 6 bases, with 14 bases sitting between them. The length of the CDR3 is 15 residues. The CDR3 DNA sequence: TGTGCCAGCAGCTTAGACTACACGGAAAGGGATGGCTACACCTTC. Translation gives CASSLDYTERDGYTF.

The chain employs TRBV15 and TRBJ2-5; D remains unclear. Germline CDR1 and CDR2: LNHNV and YYDKDF (reference sequence). Trimming took off 0 bases at V and 4 bases at J, with 12 bases between the two ends. The CDR3 extends over 15 amino acids. The CDR3 here is CATSRDARSGETQYF. In DNA form, the CDR3 reads TGTGCCACCAGCAGAGACGCAAGATCAGGAGAGACCCAGTACTTC.

The chain uses TRBV5-1 and TRBJ1-3; D unresolved. CDR3 size: 14 residues. CDR1 is SGHRS and CDR2 is YFSETQ in the germline V gene. Trimming left V 4 bases short and J 0 bases short, with 8 bases between. The CDR3 coding sequence is TGCGCCAGCAGCCGGGAAAGCTCTGGAAACACCATATATTTT. Translated, it gives CASSRESSGNTIYF.

For the CDR3, the DNA is TGTGCCAGCAGCGGGAGGGCTAGAATCGAGGTTGGCACAGATACGCAGTATTTT. Translated, it gives CASSGRARIEVGTDTQYF. This chain links TRBV5-4 with TRBJ2-3; 7 nucleotides agree with TRBD2. With V trimmed by 4 bases and J by 1 base, 15 bases remained unmatched. There are 18 residues in the CDR3. Germline CDR1 is SGHNT and CDR2 is YYREEE (reference sequence).

This clone appeared once. The chain links TRBV4-1 to TRBJ2-1; TRBD1 is a possible D gene (6 bases). Germline values: CDR1 MGHRA, CDR2 YSYEKL. Trimming pared 0 bases from V and 8 bases from J, leaving 17 bases between. The CDR3 is 16 amino acids. The CDR3 here is CASSQEIRGPGHEQFF. Written as DNA, the CDR3 is TGCGCCAGCAGCCAAGAGATCAGGGGACCAGGTCATGAGCAGTTCTTC.

The chain is built from TRBV27 and TRBJ1-5, with a weak D call TRBD1 (6 bases). The CDR3 runs 19 residues. Per germline, CDR1 MNHEY and CDR2 SMNVEV (reference sequence). V shed 6 bases and J shed 5 bases, with 29 bases lying between them. DNA for the CDR3: TGTGCCAGCAGACAGAGTAGACCGGGACACCCCACCGGCGATCAGCCCCAGCATTTT. Protein sequence: CASRQSRPGHPTGDQPQHF.

The chain carries TRBV5-1 and TRBJ2-3; 9 bases line up with TRBD2. Trimming at V came to 1 base and at J to 0 bases, leaving 3 bases not matched to a gene. The CDR3 has 16 residues. Germline V CDR1 and CDR2: SGHRS, YFSETQ. The CDR3 spells CASSLQLAGSTDTQYF. The CDR3 DNA reads TGCGCCAGCAGCTTGCAACTAGCGGGTAGCACAGATACGCAGTATTTT.

This rearrangement joins TRBV2 to TRBJ2-3; 13 bases are a match to TRBD2. This CDR3 spans 16 amino acids. CDR1 SNHLY and CDR2 FYNNEI come from the germline V gene. The J segment lost 4 bases and the V segment lost 7 bases, leaving 8 bases of the junction unmatched. The CDR3 spells CASTPLAGGPSDTQYF. DNA for the CDR3: TGTGCCAGCACCCCACTAGCGGGAGGGCCATCAGATACGCAGTATTTT.

The V gene is TRBV30, the J gene TRBJ2-4; no firm D call. Germline V CDR1 and CDR2: GTSNPN, SVGIG (reference sequence). The length of the CDR3 is 16 residues. The V end was cut by 1 base, the J end by 0 bases, with 13 bases between. In DNA, the CDR3 is TGTGCCTGGAGTGGACATACGGGTCTAGCCAAAAACATTCAGTACTTC. It translates to CAWSGHTGLAKNIQYF.